The clone carrying this T cell receptor (beta chain) was observed at least ten times. The data are from a study of metastatic and nonmetastatic thyroid tumors. Trimming at V came to 6 bases and at J to 7 bases, leaving 12 bases not matched to a gene. The CDR3 covers 17 residues. Germline V gives CDR1 DFQATT, CDR2 SNEGSKA (reference sequence). Through MiXCR, TCRdb re-clonotyped the PCR reads. The table lists 20,000 to 25,000 clones, around 16% of them singletons. Thyroid surgery was preceded by no treatment in any patient. The origin of this receptor is a female donor with papillary thyroid cancer or a benign thyroid nodule (not recorded which). Some clones in this sample may be carry-over from other donors' samples. The rearrangement joins TRBV20-1 to TRBJ2-1, with 16 positions matching TRBD2. The source material was tumor tissue. The CDR3, as DNA: TGCAGTGCAAATGGGCCGGGACTAGCGGGAGGGAGGAATGAGCAGTTCTTC. Its translation is CSANGPGLAGGRNEQFF.